This T cell receptor (beta chain) was captured in a study of Ad26.COV2.S vaccination and SARS-CoV-2 variants. Study-level background: The study gave Ad26.COV2.S intramuscularly, once or twice 56 days apart. Regarding the study as a whole: The study found similar non-spike TCR breadth in vaccine and placebo recipients. Vaccine recipients had higher spike-specific TCR breadth than placebo recipients.

The germline V gene has CDR1 DFQATT and CDR2 SNEGSKA (reference sequence). The V gene lost 8 bases and the J gene lost 7 bases, with 5 bases spanning the gap. The CDR3 is made up of 8 amino acids. Treatment reported: roughly 19 received Ad26.COV2.S at low or high dose, single or two shots; about 5 received placebo; per-sample allocation not given. Day 63 after the first injection of vaccine or placebo was the sampling time. Built on an Ad26 vector, the vaccine expressed Wuhan-strain SARS-CoV-2 spike. The table came from immunoSEQ multiplex PCR; TCRdb's copy has only in-frame clones and leaves some out. The data hold about 390,000 clones, with approximately 90% observed a single time. Concerning this clone itself: Its antigen is still unknown.

The chain recombines TRBV20-1 with TRBJ1-1; D uncertain. The source is a person between 18 and 65 years old who received the Ad26.COV2.S COVID-19 vaccine or a placebo. Sequenced material: peripheral blood, taken in a trial of Ad26.COV2.S vaccine versus placebo. CDR3: CSPDEAFF. In DNA, the CDR3 is TGCAGTCCAGATGAAGCTTTCTTT.